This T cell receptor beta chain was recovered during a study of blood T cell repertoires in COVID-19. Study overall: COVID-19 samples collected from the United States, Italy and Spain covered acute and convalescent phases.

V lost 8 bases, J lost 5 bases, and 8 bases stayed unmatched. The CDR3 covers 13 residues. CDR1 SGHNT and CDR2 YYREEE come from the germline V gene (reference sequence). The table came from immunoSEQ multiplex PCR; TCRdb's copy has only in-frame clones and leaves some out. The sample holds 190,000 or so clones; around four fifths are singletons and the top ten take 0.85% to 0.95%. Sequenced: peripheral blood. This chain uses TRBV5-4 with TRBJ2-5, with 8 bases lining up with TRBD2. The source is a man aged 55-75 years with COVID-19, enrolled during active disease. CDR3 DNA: TGTGCCAGTGGGACCGGGGGGGCCGAGACCCAGTACTTC. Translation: CASGTGGAETQYF.